This T cell receptor beta chain was identified in a study of T cell responses to AZD1222 COVID-19 vaccine. Study results and caveats: Sampled repertoires all dated from after the peak T cell response. Spike-wide coverage was observed for vaccine-associated CD4 TCRs, with dominant responses at 160-218 and 743-854. Only five to seven individuals given AZD1222 were seropositive at baseline. Donors were chiefly white British, with a greater number of females, and clonal diversity was perhaps underestimated.

CDR3 length: 15 residues. With V trimmed by 4 bases and J by 8 bases, 11 bases remained unmatched. The germline V gene encodes CDR1 MNHNY and CDR2 SVGAGI (reference sequence). Measured with immunoSEQ multiplex PCR; TCRdb has only the in-frame clones, and not every one. The sample has about 72,000 clones, roughly nine tenths seen once; the top ten hold over 25%. Points on this clone: The target antigen is unknown.

The rearrangement joins TRBV6-6 to TRBJ2-1; 7 bases map to TRBD1. The receptor's source is an adult who received the AZD1222 COVID-19 vaccine. Sequenced material: peripheral blood, taken 28 days after the second AZD1222 dose. The CDR3 nucleotides read TGTGCCAGCAGTTTGGGACAGCCCTTTGGGTATGAGCAGTTCTTC. It codes for CASSLGQPFGYEQFF.